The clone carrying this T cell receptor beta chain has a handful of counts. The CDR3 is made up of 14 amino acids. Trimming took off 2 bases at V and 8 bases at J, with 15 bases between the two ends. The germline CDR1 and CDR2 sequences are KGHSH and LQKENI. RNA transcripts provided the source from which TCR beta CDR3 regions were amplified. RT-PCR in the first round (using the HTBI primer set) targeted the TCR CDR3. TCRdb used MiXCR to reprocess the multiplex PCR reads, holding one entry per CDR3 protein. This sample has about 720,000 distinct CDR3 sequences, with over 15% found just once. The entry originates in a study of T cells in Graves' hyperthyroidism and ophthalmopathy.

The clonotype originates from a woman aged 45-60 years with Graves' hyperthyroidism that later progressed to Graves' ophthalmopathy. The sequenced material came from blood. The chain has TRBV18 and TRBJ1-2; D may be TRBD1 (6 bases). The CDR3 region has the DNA TGTGCCAGCTCACCATCGGTACAGGGAGGCGGCTACACCTTC. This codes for CASSPSVQGGGYTF.